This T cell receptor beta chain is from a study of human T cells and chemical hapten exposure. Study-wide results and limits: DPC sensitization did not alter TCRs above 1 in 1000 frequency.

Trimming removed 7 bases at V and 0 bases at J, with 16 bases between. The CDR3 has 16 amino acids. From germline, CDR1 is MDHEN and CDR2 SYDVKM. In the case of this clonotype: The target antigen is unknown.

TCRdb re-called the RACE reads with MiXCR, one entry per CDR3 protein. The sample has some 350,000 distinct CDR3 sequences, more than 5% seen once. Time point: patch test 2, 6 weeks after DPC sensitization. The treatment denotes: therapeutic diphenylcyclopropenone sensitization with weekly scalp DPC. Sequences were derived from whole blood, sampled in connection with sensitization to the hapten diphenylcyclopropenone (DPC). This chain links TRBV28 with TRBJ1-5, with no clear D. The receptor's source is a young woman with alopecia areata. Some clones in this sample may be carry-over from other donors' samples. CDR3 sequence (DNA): TGTGCCAGCACGGAAAGGGTCAGGTATAGCAATCAGCCCCAGCATTTT. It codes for CASTERVRYSNQPQHF.